This T cell receptor beta chain was sequenced in a study of metastatic and nonmetastatic thyroid tumors. As originally analysed: A classifier of distant metastasis in papillary thyroid cancer was built from CDR3 differences (across clinicopathological groups). MiXCR reprocessed the PCR reads for TCRdb. The V and J calls and clone size come from TCRdb's table, not from the authors' own analysis. The sample carries about 14,000 clones, around 29% recorded once. Patients had received no treatment of any kind before thyroid surgery. The ends were cut back, 4 bases at V and 6 bases at J, with 8 bases in the middle. CDR3 size: 11 residues. The V gene's germline CDR1 is SGHRS and CDR2 YFSETQ.

What was sequenced was blood. The TCR comes from a female donor with papillary thyroid cancer or a benign thyroid nodule (not recorded which). Some clones in this sample may be carry-over from other donors' samples. J is TRBJ2-7 and V is TRBV5-1; D uncertain. Written as DNA, the CDR3 is TGCGCCAGCAGCAGAACGGGCGAGCAGTACTTC. Its translation is CASSRTGEQYF.